The subject of this entry is one T cell receptor beta chain. Here immunoSEQ multiplex PCR was the method, and the copy in TCRdb shows in-frame clones only, minus some. The sample holds 90,000 to 100,000 clones; less than 85% are singletons and the top ten take roughly 4.3%. The data are from a study of T cell responses to AZD1222 COVID-19 vaccine. The CDR3 is 14 amino acids. The V and J ends lost 6 bases and 2 bases respectively, with 14 bases between them. CDR1 is KGHSH, CDR2 LQKENI, per germline. This sequence was found in an adult who received the AZD1222 COVID-19 vaccine. The chain has TRBV18 and TRBJ2-7; no definite D call. The source material was peripheral blood, sampled 28 days after the second AZD1222 dose. The CDR3 region has the DNA TGTGCCAGCTCTCCGACGGCGTTCCCCTACGAGCAGTACTTC. It codes for CASSPTAFPYEQYF.